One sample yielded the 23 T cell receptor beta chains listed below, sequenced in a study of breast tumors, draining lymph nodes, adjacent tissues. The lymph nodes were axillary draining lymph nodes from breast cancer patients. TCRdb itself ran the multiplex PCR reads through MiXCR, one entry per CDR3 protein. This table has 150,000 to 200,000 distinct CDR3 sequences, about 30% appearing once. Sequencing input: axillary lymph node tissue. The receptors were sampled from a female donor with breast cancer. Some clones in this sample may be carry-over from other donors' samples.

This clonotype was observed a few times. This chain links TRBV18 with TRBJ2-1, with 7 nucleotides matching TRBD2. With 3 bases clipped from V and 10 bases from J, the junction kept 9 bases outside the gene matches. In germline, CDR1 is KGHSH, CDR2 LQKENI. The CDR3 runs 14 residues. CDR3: CASSPGTTRNEQFF. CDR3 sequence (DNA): TGTGCCAGCTCACCCGGGACTACTAGGAACGAGCAGTTCTTC.

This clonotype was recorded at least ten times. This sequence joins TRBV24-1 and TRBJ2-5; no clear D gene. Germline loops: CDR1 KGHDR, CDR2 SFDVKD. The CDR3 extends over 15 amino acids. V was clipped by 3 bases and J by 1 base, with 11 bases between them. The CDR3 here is CATSDDRRSQETQYF. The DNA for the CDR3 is TGTGCCACCAGTGATGATAGACGGAGCCAAGAGACCCAGTACTTC.

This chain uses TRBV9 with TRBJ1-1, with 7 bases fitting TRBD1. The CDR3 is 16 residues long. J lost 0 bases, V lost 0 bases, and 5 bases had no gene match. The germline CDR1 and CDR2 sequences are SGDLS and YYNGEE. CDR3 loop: CASSVGGGTVNTEAFF. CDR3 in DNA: TGTGCCAGCAGCGTAGGCGGGGGGACAGTGAACACTGAAGCTTTCTTT.

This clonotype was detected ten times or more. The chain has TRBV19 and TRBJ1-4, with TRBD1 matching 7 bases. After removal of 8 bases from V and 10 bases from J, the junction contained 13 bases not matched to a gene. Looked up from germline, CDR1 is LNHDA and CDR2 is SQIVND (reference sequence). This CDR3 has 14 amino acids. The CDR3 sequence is CASGGGTGIGKLFF. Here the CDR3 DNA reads TGTGCCAGTGGAGGGGGCACGGGGATTGGAAAACTGTTTTTT.

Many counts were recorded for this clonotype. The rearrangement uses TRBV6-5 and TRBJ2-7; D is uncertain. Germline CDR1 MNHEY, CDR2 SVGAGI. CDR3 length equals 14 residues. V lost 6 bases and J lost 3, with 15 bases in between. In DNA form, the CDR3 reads TGTGCCAGCAGACCTCCGAACCCCATCTACGAGCAGTACTTC. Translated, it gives CASRPPNPIYEQYF.

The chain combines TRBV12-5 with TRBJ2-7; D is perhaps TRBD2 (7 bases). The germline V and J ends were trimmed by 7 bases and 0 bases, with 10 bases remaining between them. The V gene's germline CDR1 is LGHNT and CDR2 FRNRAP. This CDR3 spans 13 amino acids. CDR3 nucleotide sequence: TGTGCTAGTGCCGCGGGGGCCTCCTACGAGCAGTACTTC. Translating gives CASAAGASYEQYF.

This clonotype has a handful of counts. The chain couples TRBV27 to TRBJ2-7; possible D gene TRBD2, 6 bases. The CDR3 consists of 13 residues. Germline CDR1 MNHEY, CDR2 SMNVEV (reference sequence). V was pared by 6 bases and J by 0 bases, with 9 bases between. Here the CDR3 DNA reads TGTGCCAGCAGCGGGAGTCCCTCCTACGAGCAGTACTTC. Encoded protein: CASSGSPSYEQYF.

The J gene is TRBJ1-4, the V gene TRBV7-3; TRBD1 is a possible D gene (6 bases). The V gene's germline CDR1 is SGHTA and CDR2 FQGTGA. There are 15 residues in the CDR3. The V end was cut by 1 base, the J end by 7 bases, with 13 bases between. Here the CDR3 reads CASSLKGGTSEKLFF. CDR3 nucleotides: TGTGCCAGCAGCTTAAAGGGGGGGACGAGTGAAAAACTGTTTTTT.

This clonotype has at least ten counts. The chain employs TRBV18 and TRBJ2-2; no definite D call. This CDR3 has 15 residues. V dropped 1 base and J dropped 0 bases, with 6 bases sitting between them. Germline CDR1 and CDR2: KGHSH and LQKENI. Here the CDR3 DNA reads TGTGCCAGCTCACCACGCACGGCGAACACCGGGGAGCTGTTTTTT. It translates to CASSPRTANTGELFF. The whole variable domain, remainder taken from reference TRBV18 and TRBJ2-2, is NAGVMQNPRHLVRRRGQEARLRCSPMKGHSHVYWYRQLPEEGLKFMVYLQKENIIDESGMPKERFSAEFPKEGPSILRIQQVVRGDSAAYFCASSPRTANTGELFFGEGSRLTVL.

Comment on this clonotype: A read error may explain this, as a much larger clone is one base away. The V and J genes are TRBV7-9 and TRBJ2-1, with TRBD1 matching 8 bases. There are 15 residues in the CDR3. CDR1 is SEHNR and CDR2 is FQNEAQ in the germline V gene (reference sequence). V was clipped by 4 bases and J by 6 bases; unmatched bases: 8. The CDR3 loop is CASSSDRGPCNEQFF. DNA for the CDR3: TGTGCCAGCAGCTCCGACAGGGGACCCTGCAATGAGCAGTTCTTC.

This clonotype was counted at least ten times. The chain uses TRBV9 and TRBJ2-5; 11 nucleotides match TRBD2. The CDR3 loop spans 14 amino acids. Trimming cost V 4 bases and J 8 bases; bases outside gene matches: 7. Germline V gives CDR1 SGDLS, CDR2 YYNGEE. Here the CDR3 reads CASSPDSGRATQYF. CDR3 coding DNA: TGTGCCAGCAGCCCCGATAGCGGGAGGGCAACCCAGTACTTC.

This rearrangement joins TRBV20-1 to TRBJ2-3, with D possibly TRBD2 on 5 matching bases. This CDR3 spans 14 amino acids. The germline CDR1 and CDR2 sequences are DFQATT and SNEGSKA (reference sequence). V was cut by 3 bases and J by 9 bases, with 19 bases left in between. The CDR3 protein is CSASTRALVATQYF. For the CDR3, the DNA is TGCAGTGCTAGTACTAGAGCGTTGGTAGCAACGCAGTATTTT.

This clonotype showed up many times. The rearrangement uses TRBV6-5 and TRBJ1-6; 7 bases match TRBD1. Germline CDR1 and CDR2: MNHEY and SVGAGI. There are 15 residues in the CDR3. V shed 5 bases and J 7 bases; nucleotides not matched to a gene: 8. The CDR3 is CASSDRAYGNSPLHF. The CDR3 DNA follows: TGTGCCAGCAGTGACAGGGCCTATGGCAATTCACCCCTCCACTTT.

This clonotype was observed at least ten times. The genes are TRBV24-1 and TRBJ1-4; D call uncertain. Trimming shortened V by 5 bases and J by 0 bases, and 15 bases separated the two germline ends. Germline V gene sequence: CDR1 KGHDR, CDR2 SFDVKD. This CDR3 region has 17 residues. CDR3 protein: CATSVSLVDATNEKLFF. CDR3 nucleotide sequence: TGTGCCACCAGTGTATCCCTCGTAGATGCAACTAATGAAAAACTGTTTTTT.

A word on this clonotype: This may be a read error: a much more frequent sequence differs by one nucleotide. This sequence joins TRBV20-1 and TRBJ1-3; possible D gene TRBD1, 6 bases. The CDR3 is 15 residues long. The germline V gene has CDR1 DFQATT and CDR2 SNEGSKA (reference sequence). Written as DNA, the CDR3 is TGCAGTGCTAGAGATCGGGGGCCCTCTGCAAACACCATATATTTT. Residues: CSARDRGPSANTIYF.

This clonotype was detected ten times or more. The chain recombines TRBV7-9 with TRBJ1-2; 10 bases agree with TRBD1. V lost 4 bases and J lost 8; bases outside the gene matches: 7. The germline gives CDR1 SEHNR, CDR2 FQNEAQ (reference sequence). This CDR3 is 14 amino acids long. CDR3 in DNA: TGTGCCAGCAGCTCCTTGACAGGGGGCCAGGGCTACACCTTC. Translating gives CASSSLTGGQGYTF.

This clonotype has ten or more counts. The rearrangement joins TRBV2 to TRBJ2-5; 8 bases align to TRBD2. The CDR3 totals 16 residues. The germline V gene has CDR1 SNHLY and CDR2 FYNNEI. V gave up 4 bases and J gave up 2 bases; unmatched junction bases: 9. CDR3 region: CASSVKLAVRQETQYF. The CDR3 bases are TGTGCCAGCAGTGTAAAACTAGCGGTACGTCAAGAGACCCAGTACTTC. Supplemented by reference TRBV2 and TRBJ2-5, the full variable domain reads EPEVTQTPSHQVTQMGQEVILRCVPISNHLYFYWYRQILGQKVEFLVSFYNNEISEKSEIFDDQFSVERPDGSNFTLKIRSTKLEDSAMYFCASSVKLAVRQETQYFGPGTRLLVL.

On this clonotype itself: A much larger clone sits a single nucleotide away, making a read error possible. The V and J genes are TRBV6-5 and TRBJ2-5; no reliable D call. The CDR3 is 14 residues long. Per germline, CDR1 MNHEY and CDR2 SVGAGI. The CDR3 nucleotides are TGTGCCATCAGTTACTTTACATCCCAAGAGACCCAGTACTTC. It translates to CAISYFTSQETQYF.

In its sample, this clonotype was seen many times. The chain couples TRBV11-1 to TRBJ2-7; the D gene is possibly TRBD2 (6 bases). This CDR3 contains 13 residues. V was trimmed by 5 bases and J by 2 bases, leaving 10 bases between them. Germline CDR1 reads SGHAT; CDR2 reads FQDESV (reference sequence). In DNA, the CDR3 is TGTGCCAGCAGCCCGGGACTGACCTACGAGCAGTACTTC. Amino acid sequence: CASSPGLTYEQYF.

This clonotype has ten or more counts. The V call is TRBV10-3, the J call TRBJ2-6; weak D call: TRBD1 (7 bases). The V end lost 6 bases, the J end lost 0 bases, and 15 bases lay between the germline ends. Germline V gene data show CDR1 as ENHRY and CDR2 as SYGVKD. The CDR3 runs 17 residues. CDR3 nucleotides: TGTGCCATCAGGGGGGACTCAGGGGGCTCTGGGGCCAACGTCCTGACTTTC. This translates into CAIRGDSGGSGANVLTF.

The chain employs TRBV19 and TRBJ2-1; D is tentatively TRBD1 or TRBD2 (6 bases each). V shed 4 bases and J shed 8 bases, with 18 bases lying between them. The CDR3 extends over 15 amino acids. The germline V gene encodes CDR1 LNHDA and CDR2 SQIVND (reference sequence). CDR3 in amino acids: CASSRVGGFRYEQFF. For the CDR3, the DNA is TGTGCCAGTAGTAGGGTGGGGGGCTTTCGTTATGAGCAGTTCTTC.

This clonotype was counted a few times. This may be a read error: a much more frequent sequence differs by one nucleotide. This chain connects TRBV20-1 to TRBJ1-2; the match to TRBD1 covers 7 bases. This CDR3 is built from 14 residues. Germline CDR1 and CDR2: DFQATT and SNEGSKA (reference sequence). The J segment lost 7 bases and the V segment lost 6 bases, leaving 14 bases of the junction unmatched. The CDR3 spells CSAYRDRDGSGYTF. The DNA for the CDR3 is TGCAGTGCGTATAGGGACAGAGACGGCTCTGGCTACACCTTC.

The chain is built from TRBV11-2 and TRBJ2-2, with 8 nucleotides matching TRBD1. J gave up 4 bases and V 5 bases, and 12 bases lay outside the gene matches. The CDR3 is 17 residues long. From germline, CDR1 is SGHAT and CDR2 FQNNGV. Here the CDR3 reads CASSRLGQAASTGELFF. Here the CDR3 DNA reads TGTGCCAGCAGCCGCCTGGGACAGGCGGCCAGCACCGGGGAGCTGTTTTTT.